This TCR beta chain was sequenced during a study of CD8 T cells in ankylosing spondylitis. General study points: Ankylosing spondylitis blood seemed to carry a telltale TCR beta motif made of under 10 highly homologous variants. Clones linked to disease were reported to show significant enrichment in matched ankylosing spondylitis synovial fluid.

A word on this clonotype: What it binds is unknown.

Library preparation for TCR beta used quantitative 5'-RACE with molecular barcodes. TCRdb redid the calling of the 5' RACE reads with MiXCR, one entry per CDR3 protein. The repertoire holds a few hundred thousand distinct CDR3 sequences, with roughly 8% as singletons. Sequencing was performed on blood, either unsorted or a sorted T cell fraction (not recorded which). The clonotype was recovered from a male donor with ankylosing spondylitis.

CDR3 sequence: CASSSYRGNTEAFF. The CDR3 coding sequence is TGTGCCAGCAGTAGCTACAGGGGGAACACTGAAGCTTTCTTT. The rearrangement uses TRBV28 and TRBJ1-1, with 7 bases matching TRBD1. The CDR3 covers 14 residues. The germline V gene has CDR1 MDHEN and CDR2 SYDVKM. With 5 bases clipped from V and 1 base from J, the junction kept 4 bases outside the gene matches.